One T cell receptor beta chain is described in this entry. Under the authors' procedure: ImmunoSEQ supplied junction-only sequences lacking quality scores, so filtering was different. Assay used: immunoSEQ multiplex PCR; TCRdb lists only in-frame clones, some missing. That table furnishes V, J and clone size, whereas the DNA furnished D and trimming. The data show some 2.3 million clones, approximately 95% seen once. These data come from a study of shared clonotypes between healthy human individuals. This sequence was found in a man between 18 and 29 years old in good health. Some clones in this sample may be carry-over from other donors' samples. Sequencing was carried out using naive CD4+ T cells from PBMCs. The subset is: CD45RA+ positively selected.

The CDR3 region has the DNA TGTGCCAGCAGCTCAAACCCAGATACGCAGTATTTT. This encodes CASSSNPDTQYF. V usage is TRBV28 and J usage is TRBJ2-3; no reliable D call. Germline CDR1 reads MDHEN; CDR2 reads SYDVKM. The CDR3 consists of 12 residues. V dropped 6 bases and J dropped 4 bases, with 8 bases sitting between them.